Listed here are 29 T cell receptor beta chains from one sample, sequenced in a study of PD-L1 blockade in urothelial cancer. As to time point: pretreatment peripheral blood. Assay used: immunoSEQ multiplex PCR; TCRdb lists only in-frame clones, some missing. The sample shows 90,000 or so clones, roughly 90% of them seen only once. The sample in question was PBMCs, obtained around atezolizumab (anti-PD-L1) treatment. Receptors were obtained from a woman over 75 with urothelial cancer.

This clone occurred once. The chain is built from TRBV30 and TRBJ2-7; the match to TRBD2 covers 9 bases. This CDR3 has 16 residues. V dropped 0 bases and J dropped 3; count of bases not matched to a gene: 9. Looked up from germline, CDR1 is GTSNPN and CDR2 is SVGIG (reference sequence). The CDR3 nucleotides read TGTGCCTGGAGTGTGTCGGGCGGGAGGGCCGTCTACGAGCAGTACTTC. It is translated as CAWSVSGGRAVYEQYF.

The chain employs TRBV7-9 and TRBJ2-7; perhaps TRBD1 as D (6 bases). V was clipped by 5 bases and J by 4 bases, with 18 bases between them. CDR3 length: 15 amino acids. Germline assignment: CDR1 SEHNR and CDR2 FQNEAQ (reference sequence). The CDR3 sequence is CASSHHRVLDYEQYF. CDR3 in DNA: TGTGCCAGCAGCCATCACAGGGTGTTAGATTACGAGCAGTACTTC.

The chain couples TRBV28 to TRBJ2-7, with TRBD1 as a possible D gene (6 bases). CDR1 MDHEN and CDR2 SYDVKM come from the germline V gene. The CDR3 totals 12 residues. With 1 base removed from V and 6 bases from J, the gap between germline ends came to 7 bases. The CDR3 protein is CASSLLTGEQYF. The CDR3 DNA reads as TGTGCCAGCAGTTTATTGACAGGCGAGCAGTACTTC.

The chain carries TRBV19 and TRBJ1-5; D is unresolved. Trimming removed 7 bases at V and 6 bases at J, with 13 bases between. CDR1 is LNHDA and CDR2 is SQIVND in the germline V gene (reference sequence). The CDR3 runs 13 residues. CDR3 nucleotide sequence: TGTGCCAGTACCCGGGAGGGCGGTCAGCCCCAGCATTTT. This encodes CASTREGGQPQHF.

This chain joins TRBV6-5 and TRBJ1-5; TRBD1 matches at 9 bases. The CDR3 has 15 residues. J gave up 6 bases and V 5 bases, and 8 bases lay outside the gene matches. CDR1 and CDR2 (germline): MNHEY, SVGAGI. CDR3 protein: CASSRDRGKGQPQHF. CDR3 sequence (DNA): TGTGCCAGCAGTCGAGACAGGGGGAAGGGTCAGCCCCAGCATTTT.

The rearrangement links TRBV19 to TRBJ2-1; D possibly corresponds to TRBD1 (5 bases). Per the germline V gene, CDR1 is LNHDA and CDR2 is SQIVND (reference sequence). V dropped 6 bases and J dropped 0 bases, with 21 bases sitting between them. The CDR3 loop spans 18 amino acids. CDR3: CASSPPILGDPSYNEQFF. CDR3 in DNA: TGTGCCAGTAGCCCCCCCATTCTAGGGGATCCCTCCTACAATGAGCAGTTCTTC.

This clone was seen once. This chain connects TRBV2 to TRBJ1-1; perhaps TRBD1 as D (5 bases). The CDR3 has 14 residues. Germline CDR1 is SNHLY and CDR2 is FYNNEI. Deletions cut 0 bases from V and 3 bases from J, with 8 bases between. The CDR3, as DNA: TGTGCCAGCAGTGAAGCAGGGGCGGACACTGAAGCTTTCTTT. It is translated as CASSEAGADTEAFF.

The chain recombines TRBV2 with TRBJ2-2, with D hard to call. Germline assignment: CDR1 SNHLY and CDR2 FYNNEI. Trimming stripped 7 bases from V and 4 bases from J, with 13 bases between. CDR3 length: 14 amino acids. The CDR3 region has the DNA TGTGCCAGCACCACGGTCCCGGGCACCGGGGAGCTGTTTTTT. This translates into CASTTVPGTGELFF. Based on the CDR3 plus reference TRBV2 and TRBJ2-2, the full variable domain is EPEVTQTPSHQVTQMGQEVILRCVPISNHLYFYWYRQILGQKVEFLVSFYNNEISEKSEIFDDQFSVERPDGSNFTLKIRSTKLEDSAMYFCASTTVPGTGELFFGEGSRLTVL.

The rearrangement links TRBV9 to TRBJ2-2; D may be TRBD2 (7 bases). The germline CDR1 and CDR2 sequences are SGDLS and YYNGEE. The CDR3 length is 15 residues. Trimming took off 4 bases at V and 5 bases at J, with 15 bases between the two ends. DNA of the CDR3: TGTGCCAGCAGCCGGCGAGGGGGAGGGACCGGGGAGCTGTTTTTT. Its translation: CASSRRGGGTGELFF.

The gene calls are TRBV10-3 and TRBJ1-2, with D unresolved. V dropped 2 bases and J dropped 7 bases, with 8 bases sitting between them. CDR1 is ENHRY, CDR2 SYGVKD, per germline. The CDR3 length is 12 residues. The CDR3 here is CAISEGGVGYTF. For the CDR3, the DNA is TGTGCCATCAGTGAGGGCGGGGTTGGCTACACCTTC.

This CDR3 reads CASRPSSGWETQYF. Written as DNA, the CDR3 is TGTGCCAGCAGGCCATCTAGCGGGTGGGAGACCCAGTACTTC. This chain uses TRBV27 with TRBJ2-5; 8 nucleotides agree with TRBD2. V lost 6 bases, J lost 5 bases, and 8 bases stayed unmatched. Germline loops: CDR1 MNHEY, CDR2 SMNVEV (reference sequence). This CDR3 comprises 14 residues.

J is TRBJ1-3 and V is TRBV10-1; the D is unclear. Trimming stripped 10 bases from V and 1 base from J, with 11 bases between. The germline CDR1 and CDR2 sequences are WNHNN and SYGVQD (reference sequence). CDR3 length: 13 amino acids. CDR3 loop: CATGSSSGNTIYF. DNA of the CDR3: TGCGCCACCGGTTCATCGTCTGGAAACACCATATATTTT.

This CDR3 reads CSARRGAMWGAFF. CDR3 nucleotide sequence: TGCAGCGCAAGGCGGGGGGCCATGTGGGGAGCTTTCTTT. The genes are TRBV29-1 and TRBJ1-1, with D possibly matching TRBD1 (6 bases). The CDR3 sequence is 13 residues long. Trimming left V 7 bases short and J 10 bases short, with 22 bases between. Germline V CDR1 and CDR2: SQVTM, ANQGSEA.

The chain uses TRBV2 and TRBJ2-7, with a possible D match to TRBD2 (6 bases). The germline gives CDR1 SNHLY, CDR2 FYNNEI. The CDR3 contains 12 residues. V was trimmed by 5 bases and J by 6 bases, leaving 11 bases between them. In DNA form, the CDR3 reads TGTGCCAGCAGTTTCATGGAGGGCGAGCAGTACTTC. This gives the protein CASSFMEGEQYF.

The chain's CDR3 is CASSAALGGGETQYF. Written as DNA, the CDR3 is TGTGCCAGCAGCGCAGCCCTCGGGGGGGGAGAGACCCAGTACTTC. J is TRBJ2-5 and V is TRBV9; 8 nucleotides agree with TRBD2. The CDR3 is 15 amino acids. Germline lookup yields CDR1 SGDLS and CDR2 YYNGEE. The J segment lost 4 bases and the V segment lost 3 bases, leaving 8 bases of the junction unmatched.

This clone was seen only once. The rearrangement joins TRBV2 to TRBJ2-3, with 10 bases matching TRBD1. V trimming: 9 bases; J trimming: 2 bases; junction bases outside the gene matches: 8. The CDR3 has 15 residues. Germline values: CDR1 SNHLY, CDR2 FYNNEI. CDR3 nucleotide sequence: TGTGCCAGTAGACGGGACAGGGGAAACACAGATACGCAGTATTTT. It yields the protein CASRRDRGNTDTQYF.

This rearrangement joins TRBV5-4 to TRBJ2-7; TRBD1 might be the D (5 bases). Germline assignment: CDR1 SGHNT and CDR2 YYREEE (reference sequence). The CDR3 sequence is 15 residues long. V was cut by 2 bases and J by 0 bases, with 12 bases left in between. The chain's CDR3 is CASSFGATDSYEQYF. The CDR3, as DNA: TGTGCCAGCAGCTTTGGGGCTACAGACTCCTACGAGCAGTACTTC.

The chain couples TRBV4-1 to TRBJ2-7; perhaps TRBD2 as D (6 bases). Germline-derived CDR1 and CDR2 are MGHRA and YSYEKL. V lost 4 bases and J 0 bases, leaving 13 bases between the germline ends. The CDR3 sequence is 15 residues long. The CDR3 nucleotides read TGCGCCAGCAGCCCCGGAGGGTCCCCCTCCTACGAGCAGTACTTC. Translation gives CASSPGGSPSYEQYF.

V is TRBV10-3 and J is TRBJ2-7; 7 positions agree with TRBD2. The germline V gene encodes CDR1 ENHRY and CDR2 SYGVKD. V shed 9 bases, J shed 3 bases, and the junction held 5 bases outside the gene matches. This CDR3 is 12 amino acids long. CDR3 protein: CAIRGGGYEQYF. The CDR3 nucleotides read TGTGCCATTCGTGGGGGGGGCTACGAGCAGTACTTC.

The genes are TRBV6-4 and TRBJ1-1; TRBD1 agrees at 8 bases. Per germline, CDR1 MRHNA and CDR2 SNTAGT. CDR3 length equals 15 residues. V lost 8 bases to trimming and J lost 4 bases; unmatched junction nucleotides: 12. Here the CDR3 reads CASESGGEVGTEAFF. In nucleotides, the CDR3 is TGTGCCAGCGAGTCAGGGGGCGAGGTGGGCACTGAAGCTTTCTTT.

V and J are TRBV27 and TRBJ1-2; tentatively, D is TRBD1 (5 bases). Between the trimmed V and J ends, which lost 3 bases and 8 bases, there was a span of 13 bases. The CDR3 totals 13 residues. Germline CDR1 is MNHEY and CDR2 is SMNVEV (reference sequence). CDR3 DNA sequence: TGTGCCAGCAGTTTCAGGGATCTTAGGGGCTACACCTTC. Translation: CASSFRDLRGYTF.

The chain combines TRBV28 with TRBJ2-7, with 8 bases aligning to TRBD1. Trimming removed 7 bases from V and 2 bases from J; junction bases left unmatched: 7. This CDR3 has 14 amino acids. CDR1 MDHEN and CDR2 SYDVKM come from the germline V gene. CDR3 protein: CASKRQGFTYEQYF. In DNA form, the CDR3 reads TGTGCCAGCAAACGACAGGGGTTCACCTACGAGCAGTACTTC.

The chain is built from TRBV7-8 and TRBJ1-4, with TRBD1 matching 7 bases. Germline V gene lookup returns CDR1 SGHVS and CDR2 FQNEAQ. The J segment lost 15 bases and the V segment lost 5 bases, leaving 6 bases of the junction unmatched. The CDR3 has 11 residues. CDR3 amino acids: CASSLGTDLFF. The CDR3 region has the DNA TGTGCCAGCAGCCTCGGGACAGACTTGTTTTTT.

This clone was detected only once. In the same sample, other DNA sequences code for this CDR3. The chain links TRBV18 to TRBJ1-5; D is perhaps TRBD1 (5 bases). The CDR3 covers 15 residues. Deletions cut 0 bases from V and 0 bases from J, with 6 bases between. Germline values: CDR1 KGHSH, CDR2 LQKENI. CDR3: CASSPPQGSNQPQHF. The CDR3 bases are TGTGCCAGCTCACCACCCCAGGGTAGCAATCAGCCCCAGCATTTT.

The chain links TRBV5-1 to TRBJ1-5; 10 bases line up with TRBD1. The CDR3 contains 16 residues. J was trimmed by 2 bases and V by 0 bases; bases with no gene match: 2. Germline V gene lookup returns CDR1 SGHRS and CDR2 YFSETQ. This chain's CDR3 is CASSLEGTGGNQPQHF. The CDR3 DNA reads TGCGCCAGCAGCTTGGAAGGGACAGGGGGCAATCAGCCCCAGCATTTT.

This sequence joins TRBV2 and TRBJ2-4; a weak D match, TRBD2 (6 bases). V lost 0 bases and J lost 13, with 16 bases in between. Germline V gene lookup returns CDR1 SNHLY and CDR2 FYNNEI. The CDR3 has 14 residues. The CDR3, as DNA: TGTGCCAGCAGTGAAGCGGGAATAGCGGACCCCCAGTACTTC. Its translation is CASSEAGIADPQYF.

The chain recombines TRBV28 with TRBJ1-1; no clear D gene. V lost 8 bases to trimming and J lost 0 bases, with 13 bases between them. This CDR3 is 14 amino acids long. Looked up from germline, CDR1 is MDHEN and CDR2 is SYDVKM. DNA of the CDR3: TGTGCCAGCCCCCCTACCGGGGTGAACACTGAAGCTTTCTTT. This codes for CASPPTGVNTEAFF. The variable domain in full, with the rest retrieved from reference TRBV28 and TRBJ1-1, is DVKVTQSSRYLVKRTGEKVFLECVQDMDHENMFWYRQDPGLGLRLIYFSYDVKMKEKGDIPEGYSVSREKKERFSLILESASTNQTSMYLCASPPTGVNTEAFFGQGTRLTVV.

In its sample, this clone ranks as medium-sized. The rearrangement uses TRBV4-1 and TRBJ1-5, with D hard to call. This CDR3 has 14 amino acids. The V end was cut by 3 bases, the J end by 5 bases, with 11 bases between. Germline V gene data show CDR1 as MGHRA and CDR2 as YSYEKL. For the CDR3, the DNA is TGCGCCAGCAGCCAGGGTTACAGCTATCAGCCCCAGCATTTT. It yields the protein CASSQGYSYQPQHF.

This chain connects TRBV11-2 to TRBJ2-1; TRBD2 is a possible D gene (5 bases). The CDR3 contains 12 residues. The germline V and J ends were trimmed by 4 bases and 7 bases, with 8 bases remaining between them. Germline CDR1 SGHAT, CDR2 FQNNGV. The CDR3 sequence is CASSSGGNEQFF. The CDR3 DNA reads TGTGCCAGCAGCTCCGGAGGTAATGAGCAGTTCTTC.